Following are 18 T cell receptor beta chains from one sample sequenced in a study. TCRdb redid the calling of the RT-PCR reads with MiXCR, one entry per CDR3 protein. The sample yields about 700,000 distinct CDR3 sequences, around 14% seen once. Sequenced material: memory CD4+ T cells from blood. These receptor sequences come from a female donor in good health, serving as a healthy control.

The chain employs TRBV4-2 and TRBJ1-4; D gene ambiguous. V gave up 1 base and J gave up 0 bases, with 30 bases separating them. This CDR3 region has 23 residues. CDR1 and CDR2 (germline): LGHNA, YNFKEQ. CDR3 DNA: TGTGCCAGCAGCCAAGTGCGGGGTAGTTCGTGGGAAATTTCCGCTCCAACTAATGAAAAACTGTTTTTT. It yields the protein CASSQVRGSSWEISAPTNEKLFF.

The rearrangement joins TRBV20-1 to TRBJ2-5, with TRBD1 matching 7 bases. Trimming removed 6 bases from V and 6 bases from J; junction bases left unmatched: 7. CDR3 length: 12 residues. Germline V gives CDR1 DFQATT, CDR2 SNEGSKA (reference sequence). Here the CDR3 DNA reads TGCAGTGCATACGACAGGGCGAAGACCCAGTACTTC. This codes for CSAYDRAKTQYF.

This chain links TRBV20-1 with TRBJ2-2, with TRBD1 identical over 7 bases. The junction had 7 bases not matched to a gene; V was cut back by 2 bases and J by 7 bases. The CDR3 extends over 14 amino acids. Germline CDR1 DFQATT, CDR2 SNEGSKA (reference sequence). The CDR3, as DNA: TGCAGTGCTAGATACGGGACAGCCCACGGGGAGCTGTTTTTT. Its protein product is CSARYGTAHGELFF.

The rearrangement links TRBV12-3 or TRBV12-4 to TRBJ1-2; the D is unclear. CDR3 length equals 12 residues. V dropped 5 bases and J dropped 8 bases, with 12 bases sitting between them. CDR3 nucleotides: TGTGCCAGCAGTAATTCGGACCGGGGCTACACCTTC. Encoded protein: CASSNSDRGYTF.

This clonotype was seen repeatedly, ten times or more. The gene calls are TRBV29-1 and TRBJ1-4; D may be TRBD1 (5 bases). The CDR3 extends over 12 amino acids. Germline values: CDR1 SQVTM, CDR2 ANQGSEA. Trimming stripped 6 bases from V and 4 bases from J, with 9 bases between. This chain's CDR3 is CSVRDDNEKLFF. Written as DNA, the CDR3 is TGCAGCGTCCGGGACGATAATGAAAAACTGTTTTTT.

V usage is TRBV2 and J usage is TRBJ2-6; D uncertain. This CDR3 is built from 17 residues. V shed 2 bases and J shed 1 base, with 12 bases lying between them. Per the germline V gene, CDR1 is SNHLY and CDR2 is FYNNEI. The CDR3 DNA follows: TGTGCCAGCAGTGAACAGGTTCCCGGATCTGGGGCCAACGTCCTGACTTTC. It is translated as CASSEQVPGSGANVLTF.

This clonotype was detected many times. The chain combines TRBV15 with TRBJ2-5, with D tentatively TRBD2 (6 bases). The CDR3 has 13 amino acids. Germline lookup yields CDR1 LNHNV and CDR2 YYDKDF (reference sequence). V shed 5 bases and J shed 3 bases, with 10 bases lying between them. CDR3 nucleotide sequence: TGTGCCACCAGCGCCAGGGAGGAAGAGACCCAGTACTTC. Translated: CATSAREEETQYF.

This chain joins TRBV12-3 or TRBV12-4 and TRBJ1-2; D remains unclear. The V and J ends lost 2 bases and 11 bases respectively, with 24 bases between them. The CDR3 has 16 amino acids. CDR3 in amino acids: CASSLSGYWTGTRYTF. The DNA for the CDR3 is TGTGCCAGCAGTTTAAGCGGTTACTGGACGGGAACCAGATACACCTTC.

This chain uses TRBV20-1 with TRBJ2-7, with D unclear. The germline gives CDR1 DFQATT, CDR2 SNEGSKA (reference sequence). V was pared by 1 base and J by 0 bases, with 10 bases between. The CDR3 runs to 14 residues. The CDR3 region is CSARAHRSSYEQYF. DNA of the CDR3: TGCAGTGCTAGAGCGCACAGAAGCTCCTACGAGCAGTACTTC.

V is TRBV28 and J is TRBJ2-7; 9 bases match TRBD1. Per the germline V gene, CDR1 is MDHEN and CDR2 is SYDVKM. This CDR3 contains 14 residues. Trimming at V came to 4 bases and at J to 5 bases, leaving 6 bases not matched to a gene. CDR3 residues: CASSWPGQGNEQYF. In DNA, the CDR3 is TGTGCCAGCAGTTGGCCGGGACAGGGTAACGAGCAGTACTTC.

The V gene is TRBV30, the J gene TRBJ2-2; no reliable D call. V lost 3 bases and J lost 2, with 1 base in between. CDR3 length: 11 residues. Germline CDR1 is GTSNPN and CDR2 is SVGIG (reference sequence). The CDR3 sequence is CAWSNTGELFF. CDR3 nucleotides: TGTGCCTGGAGCAACACCGGGGAGCTGTTTTTT.

This clonotype came up a few times. J is TRBJ2-4 and V is TRBV7-3; 9 nucleotides line up with TRBD2. This CDR3 is 19 amino acids long. The V gene's germline CDR1 is SGHTA and CDR2 FQGTGA. Trimming removed 7 bases from V and 0 bases from J; junction bases left unmatched: 16. The CDR3 DNA follows: TGTGCCAGCACCGCTCGCGGGAGGGCCGCCTGGCTAGCCAAAAACATTCAGTACTTC. Amino acids: CASTARGRAAWLAKNIQYF.

This clonotype was observed many times. The rearrangement joins TRBV6-6 to TRBJ1-2; D is possibly TRBD1 (5 bases). Looked up from germline, CDR1 is MNHNY and CDR2 is SVGAGI (reference sequence). Trimming left V 2 bases short and J 8 bases short, with 21 bases between. The CDR3 is made up of 16 amino acids. The CDR3 spells CASSYIPGGGGGGYTF. In nucleotides, the CDR3 is TGTGCCAGCAGTTACATCCCCGGGGGGGGAGGAGGCGGCTACACCTTC.

This clonotype was picked up a small number of times. The chain recombines TRBV7-2 with TRBJ1-1; 11 positions agree with TRBD1. Trimming cost V 5 bases and J 7 bases; bases outside gene matches: 9. Germline loops: CDR1 SGHTA, CDR2 FQGNSA. The CDR3 length is 15 residues. The CDR3 spells CASSPWGTGGDEAFF. In DNA form, the CDR3 reads TGTGCCAGCAGCCCCTGGGGGACAGGGGGTGATGAAGCTTTCTTT.

This clonotype was detected a few times. This CDR3 reads CASAPTGQGARDGYGYTF. CDR3 in DNA: TGCGCCAGCGCACCGACTGGACAGGGGGCGCGAGATGGCTATGGCTACACCTTC. This chain connects TRBV5-1 to TRBJ1-2; 11 bases agree with TRBD1. CDR1 is SGHRS, CDR2 YFSETQ, per germline. V lost 7 bases, J lost 4 bases, and 18 bases stayed unmatched. This CDR3 contains 18 residues. Full variable domain (rest looked up from reference TRBV5-1 and TRBJ1-2): KAGVTQTPRYLIKTRGQQVTLSCSPISGHRSVSWYQQTPGQGLQFLFEYFSETQRNKGNFPGRFSGRQFSNSRSEMNVSTLELGDSALYLCASAPTGQGARDGYGYTFGSGTRLTVV.

This sequence joins TRBV28 and TRBJ1-2; D remains unclear. This CDR3 region has 16 residues. The germline gives CDR1 MDHEN, CDR2 SYDVKM. V lost 4 bases, J lost 4 bases, and 19 bases lay in between. CDR3 DNA sequence: TGTGCCAGCAGTTCTCATGCACCGGAGGGCGGCTATGGCTACACCTTC. This encodes CASSSHAPEGGYGYTF.

The table lists this clonotype with many counts. The V and J genes are TRBV6-5 and TRBJ1-2; D is undetermined. Germline-derived CDR1 and CDR2 are MNHEY and SVGAGI. Trimming left V 7 bases short and J 8 bases short, with 29 bases between. The CDR3 spans 17 residues. The CDR3 protein is CASTFLPDGRGVGGYTF. The CDR3 DNA follows: TGTGCCAGCACCTTCCTCCCGGACGGCCGGGGTGTTGGGGGCTACACCTTC.

The sample holds many counts of this clonotype. The chain carries TRBV5-1 and TRBJ1-4, with D perhaps matching TRBD1 (6 bases). CDR1 is SGHRS, CDR2 YFSETQ, per germline. This CDR3 comprises 14 residues. Trimming took 4 bases from V and 5 from J, leaving 12 bases between them. CDR3 amino acids: CASSPGGANEKLFF. The CDR3 DNA is TGCGCCAGCAGCCCCGGGGGCGCGAATGAAAAACTGTTTTTT.